Below, 20 T cell receptor beta chains from the same sample are listed, as sequenced in a study of shared clonotypes between healthy human individuals. The repertoire was sequenced with immunoSEQ multiplex PCR; TCRdb's copy has only in-frame clones and lacks some. The sample comprises about 500,000 clones, approximately 71% of which are singletons, and around 12% rests with the top ten. Sequences were obtained from PBMCs. The receptor source for this set is a woman between 40 and 50 years old in good health. Some clones in this sample may be carry-over from other donors' samples.

Written as DNA, the CDR3 is TGCGCCAGCAGCCAAGATCTAAGGGACTCTGGGGCCAACGTCCTGACTTTC. This sequence encodes CASSQDLRDSGANVLTF. This chain joins TRBV4-3 and TRBJ2-6; D gene ambiguous. The CDR3 extends over 17 amino acids. V lost 0 bases to trimming and J lost 0 bases, with 9 bases between them. From germline, CDR1 is LGHNA and CDR2 YSLEER.

The CDR3 loop is CASSGTGGREQYF. CDR3 nucleotides: TGTGCCAGCAGTGGGACAGGGGGCCGGGAGCAGTACTTC. J is TRBJ2-7 and V is TRBV6-1; 11 bases map to TRBD1. Losses at the gene ends were 4 bases for V and 7 bases for J; bases not matched to a gene: 3. Germline V CDR1 and CDR2: MNHNS, SASEGT. This CDR3 spans 13 amino acids.

Comment on this clone: A far larger clone is one base from this, pointing to a likely read error. V gene TRBV30 combines with J gene TRBJ1-1; maybe TRBD1 (6 bases). The length of the CDR3 is 12 residues. Germline values: CDR1 GTSNPN, CDR2 SVGIG (reference sequence). V lost 4 bases and J 7 bases, leaving 13 bases between the germline ends. The CDR3, as DNA: TGTGCCTGGAACGTCGGGGGCCTTGAAGCTTTCTTT. Translated: CAWNVGGLEAFF. The full variable domain, in which reference TRBV30 and TRBJ1-1 provide the parts outside the CDR3, is SQTIHQWPATLVQPVGSPLSLECTVEGTSNPNLYWYRQAAGRGLQLLFYSVGIGQISSEVPQNLSASRPQDRQFILSSKKLLLSDSGFYLCAWNVGGLEAFFGQGTRLTVV.

V and J are TRBV6-1 and TRBJ1-4; 8 nucleotides agree with TRBD1. The CDR3 consists of 15 residues. V trimming: 6 bases; J trimming: 6 bases; junction bases outside the gene matches: 9. CDR1 and CDR2 from the germline V gene are MNHNS and SASEGT. The CDR3 region has the DNA TGTGCCAGCAGAGCGACACAGGGGGGATATGAAAAACTGTTTTTT. Translating gives CASRATQGGYEKLFF.

The rearrangement uses TRBV29-1 and TRBJ2-1; D not certain. This CDR3 is built from 8 residues. Germline V gives CDR1 SQVTM, CDR2 ANQGSEA. Trimming cost V 3 bases and J 10 bases, with 1 base left between them. The CDR3 loop is CSVDEQFF. The CDR3 DNA reads TGCAGCGTTGACGAGCAGTTCTTC.

V gene TRBV19 combines with J gene TRBJ1-1; a weak D match, TRBD1 (6 bases). The CDR3 runs 15 residues. Trimming left V 6 bases short and J 2 bases short, with 16 bases between. Germline V CDR1 and CDR2: LNHDA, SQIVND (reference sequence). The CDR3 DNA reads TGTGCCAGTAGAAACACAGGGTCTTTAAACACTGAAGCTTTCTTT. Amino acid sequence: CASRNTGSLNTEAFF.

The chain combines TRBV6-6 with TRBJ1-1; D unresolved. The CDR3 loop spans 11 amino acids. Germline CDR1 is MNHNY and CDR2 is SVGAGI (reference sequence). Trimming removed 4 bases from V and 5 bases from J, with 5 bases in between. As DNA, the CDR3 is TGTGCCAGCAGTTGGAGAACTGAAGCTTTCTTT. It yields the protein CASSWRTEAFF.

The rearrangement links TRBV6-4 to TRBJ2-6; 7 bases line up with TRBD1. V lost 4 bases, J lost 2 bases, and 2 bases stayed unmatched. Germline CDR1 MRHNA, CDR2 SNTAGT. The CDR3 is 15 amino acids. The CDR3: CASSGDSAGANVLTF. CDR3 sequence (DNA): TGTGCCAGCAGTGGGGACAGCGCTGGGGCCAACGTCCTGACTTTC.

This clone was seen many times. The V call is TRBV30, the J call TRBJ1-5; possible D gene TRBD1, 6 bases. This CDR3 has 16 residues. V lost 1 base and J 7 bases, leaving 20 bases between the germline ends. Germline V gene lookup returns CDR1 GTSNPN and CDR2 SVGIG (reference sequence). The CDR3 region has the DNA TGTGCCTGGAGTGGCGGCGGGGGGCAGGAGAACCAGCCCCAGCATTTT. Encoded protein: CAWSGGGGQENQPQHF.

The table lists this clone with a few counts. The chain carries TRBV10-3 and TRBJ1-1; D not certain. The CDR3 spans 15 residues. The V and J ends lost 2 bases and 5 bases respectively, with 15 bases between them. Germline CDR1 reads ENHRY; CDR2 reads SYGVKD. The CDR3 DNA reads as TGTGCCATCAGTGAGCGGGGTCTAAGTAAGACTGAAGCTTTCTTT. Protein product: CAISERGLSKTEAFF.

This clone has a handful of counts. The chain couples TRBV7-3 to TRBJ2-2, with TRBD2 identical over 10 bases. V trimming: 2 bases; J trimming: 4 bases; junction bases outside the gene matches: 4. Looked up from germline, CDR1 is SGHTA and CDR2 is FQGTGA. This CDR3 spans 16 amino acids. CDR3 bases: TGTGCCAGCAGCTTAGAACTAGCGGGGAGCACCGGGGAGCTGTTTTTT. It is translated as CASSLELAGSTGELFF.

A note on this clone: Compared with germline, one end of the junction differs, possibly owing to a read error. The gene calls are TRBV7-7 and TRBJ2-7; 10 bases are a match to TRBD2. CDR1 and CDR2 from the germline V gene are SSHAT and FNYEAQ (reference sequence). This CDR3 is 16 amino acids long. The DNA of the CDR3 is TGTGCTAGCATCATTTCCCCTCTAGCGGGAGAATACGAGCAGTACTTC. Its translation: CASIISPLAGEYEQYF.

The chain combines TRBV19 with TRBJ2-2, with 7 bases identical to TRBD1. This CDR3 spans 13 amino acids. CDR1 is LNHDA, CDR2 SQIVND, per germline (reference sequence). V gave up 5 bases and J gave up 7 bases; unmatched junction bases: 4. The CDR3 is CASSAQGVGELFF. CDR3 sequence (DNA): TGTGCCAGTAGTGCGCAGGGGGTCGGGGAGCTGTTTTTT.

The gene calls are TRBV7-2 and TRBJ2-5; D is unclear. The better agreement between TRBJ2-7 and the DNA end casts doubt on the J call. Germline V lookup: CDR1 SGHTA, CDR2 FQGNSA. The CDR3 has 14 amino acids. The CDR3 here is CASSLGRLSYEQYF. The CDR3 DNA follows: TGTGCCAGCAGCTTAGGGCGGCTCTCCTACGAGCAGTACTTC.

This chain joins TRBV18 and TRBJ1-1; the D gene is possibly TRBD1 (5 bases). CDR1 is KGHSH, CDR2 LQKENI, per germline. The CDR3 runs to 13 residues. Between the trimmed V and J ends, which lost 2 bases and 7 bases, there was a span of 11 bases. The CDR3 here is CASSPMRDSEAFF. CDR3 in DNA: TGTGCCAGCTCACCAATGAGAGACAGTGAAGCTTTCTTT.

The table lists this clone with a count of one. The rearrangement joins TRBV7-9 to TRBJ2-3; TRBD1 or TRBD2 may be the D gene (5 bases each). The CDR3 has 15 amino acids. Germline assignment: CDR1 SEHNR and CDR2 FQNEAQ (reference sequence). With 0 bases removed from V and 2 bases from J, the gap between germline ends came to 9 bases. This CDR3 is CASSLASGATDTQYF. The CDR3 DNA reads as TGTGCCAGCAGCTTAGCGTCCGGGGCCACAGATACGCAGTATTTT.

This clone was picked up a small number of times. Other nucleotide sequences from this sample produce the same CDR3. J is TRBJ1-1 and V is TRBV19; TRBD1 matches at 11 bases. V shed 3 bases, J shed 0 bases, and the junction held 3 bases outside the gene matches. Germline CDR1 and CDR2: LNHDA and SQIVND (reference sequence). The CDR3 is 16 amino acids. For the CDR3, the DNA is TGTGCCAGTAGTATGGGGACAGGGGGTATGAACACTGAAGCTTTCTTT. Amino acid sequence: CASSMGTGGMNTEAFF. Full variable domain (missing parts from reference TRBV19 and TRBJ1-1): DGGITQSPKYLFRKEGQNVTLSCEQNLNHDAMYWYRQDPGQGLRLIYYSQIVNDFQKGDIAEGYSVSREKKESFPLTVTSAQKNPTAFYLCASSMGTGGMNTEAFFGQGTRLTVV.

The V and J genes are TRBV10-3 and TRBJ1-2, with 7 bases aligning to TRBD1. CDR3 length equals 14 residues. V was pared by 4 bases and J by 7 bases, with 9 bases of the junction left unmatched. Germline V lookup: CDR1 ENHRY, CDR2 SYGVKD. Here the CDR3 reads CAISGVQGLFGYTF. CDR3 bases: TGTGCCATCAGTGGCGTACAGGGGTTGTTTGGCTACACCTTC.

This clone was observed once. V is TRBV6-4 and J is TRBJ2-7, with 8 bases identical to TRBD2. J gave up 7 bases and V 5 bases, and 19 bases lay outside the gene matches. In germline, CDR1 is MRHNA, CDR2 SNTAGT. The CDR3 runs 17 residues. The CDR3 sequence: CASSRDWREDKGGEQYF. The DNA for the CDR3 is TGTGCCAGCAGTAGGGACTGGCGGGAGGATAAGGGAGGTGAGCAGTACTTC.

V and J are TRBV5-7 and TRBJ2-1; D is unresolved. TRBV5-7 is classed as an ORF, of uncertain function. V was shortened by 2 bases and J by 12 bases, with 15 bases between the two germline ends. The CDR3 runs to 13 residues. The CDR3: CASSFESCRTQFF. The CDR3 coding sequence is TGTGCCAGCAGCTTCGAGTCTTGTCGGACGCAGTTCTTC.